The present TCR beta chain was sequenced within a study of shared clonotypes between healthy human individuals. Whole-study context: CD8 memory received one plate per donor, CD8 naive two, CD4 memory three and CD4 naive three.

Libraries were prepared by immunoSEQ multiplex PCR; TCRdb keeps only in-frame clonotypes and omits some of them. The repertoire holds 2.5 million or so clones, more than 80% seen once, with more than 0.12% in the top ten. In the case of this clone: No antigen is known for it.

Study results and caveats: Donors were few, which limited the genetic and exposure-history diversity represented.

V was clipped by 6 bases and J by 0 bases, with 12 bases between them. Per germline, CDR1 SNHLY and CDR2 FYNNEI. The CDR3 extends over 14 amino acids. The donors were all Caucasian adults (living in Nashville, Tennessee). CD45RA-negative memory and CD45RA+ naive subsets were split from the CD4+ cells. The receptor was derived from a man younger than 35 in good health. The chain links TRBV2 to TRBJ2-7, with D uncertain. Material for sequencing was naive CD4+ T cells sorted from blood. The subset is: CD45RA+ positively selected. This CDR3 reads CASSRPPGSYEQYF. The CDR3 bases are TGTGCCAGCAGCCGGCCCCCCGGCTCCTACGAGCAGTACTTC.